This T cell receptor beta chain was sequenced during a study of blood T cells in healthy people across ages. Overall study results and limits: More naive CD4+ cells and higher diversity marked long-lived donors relative to aged donors. Naive T cell percentage strongly correlated with TCR beta diversity.

This clonotype was found a few times. Antigen specificity is unknown. For the second PCR, which ran for about 6 to 11 cycles, a sample-barcoded 5' primer and a J-beta primer mix were used. TCRdb recomputed calls from the 5' RACE reads with MiXCR, one row per CDR3 protein. The sample lists fewer than 1 million distinct CDR3 sequences, roughly 44% occurring once. The sample, 7.5 to 10 milliliters of peripheral blood, was drawn from each donor. Germline lookup yields CDR1 SNHLY and CDR2 FYNNEI. The CDR3 covers 14 residues. Trimming stripped 3 bases from V and 7 bases from J, with 13 bases between. The receptor's source is a man between 60 and 75 years old in good health. Specimen: blood. V and J are TRBV2 and TRBJ2-1, with D perhaps assigned TRBD1 or TRBD2 (5 bases each). CDR3 region: CASSEGTRWNEQFF. The CDR3 nucleotides read TGTGCCAGCAGTGAGGGGACCCGCTGGAATGAGCAGTTCTTC.